This T cell receptor beta chain was recorded in a study of CD8+CD57+ T cells in acquired aplastic anemia. About the study: When averaged, DNA from sorted CD4+ and CD8+ cells came to approximately 3 ug.

CD8+CD57+ cell expansion had been shown by flow cytometry in patients chosen for sequencing. Genomic DNA, serving as template, underwent TCR beta VDJ and CDR3 profiling. In TCRdb, the reads were re-called with MiXCR into one record per CDR3 protein. The table records around 160,000 distinct CDR3 sequences, less than 60% of them present only once. Germline V gene sequence: CDR1 MDHEN, CDR2 SYDVKM. Trimming removed 6 bases from V and 2 bases from J, with 17 bases in between. CDR3 length: 15 residues. Specimen: sorted CD4+, CD8+, or CD8+CD57+ T cells (not recorded which) from PBMCs. The V gene is TRBV28, the J gene TRBJ2-7, with no clear D. This receptor was taken from a human donor with aplastic anemia. CDR3 residues: CASSYGSRKAYEQYF. CDR3 DNA: TGTGCCAGCAGCTATGGTTCTCGCAAGGCCTACGAGCAGTACTTC.